A single sample gave rise to the 22 T cell receptor beta chains below, sequenced in a study of blood T cell repertoires in COVID-19. Sequencing used immunoSEQ multiplex PCR; TCRdb keeps in-frame clones, though not all of them. The data show approximately 150,000 clones, about 91% seen once. Sequenced input: peripheral blood. These receptors originate from a woman in her sixties or seventies who had recovered from COVID-19.

The chain joins TRBV27 to TRBJ2-1, with 7 bases aligning to TRBD1. The CDR3 covers 13 residues. The germline CDR1 and CDR2 sequences are MNHEY and SMNVEV (reference sequence). Trimming took 3 bases from V and 10 from J; bases not matched to a gene: 6. CDR3 in DNA: TGTGCCAGCAGTTTGCTAGGGGGCAGCGAGCAGTTCTTC. Its protein product is CASSLLGGSEQFF.

The chain is built from TRBV5-1 and TRBJ2-5, with 10 bases lining up with TRBD2. Germline CDR1 and CDR2: SGHRS and YFSETQ. V shed 4 bases, J shed 5 bases, and the junction held 5 bases outside the gene matches. The CDR3 covers 14 residues. CDR3 sequence (DNA): TGCGCCAGCAGCGGCCCTAGCGGGGGTGAGACCCAGTACTTC. This encodes CASSGPSGGETQYF.

V usage is TRBV5-1 and J usage is TRBJ2-7; 7 nucleotides agree with TRBD1. This CDR3 region has 15 residues. In germline, CDR1 is SGHRS, CDR2 YFSETQ. J lost 1 base, V lost 4 bases, and 8 bases had no gene match. The CDR3 spells CASSQIGGASYEQYF. For the CDR3, the DNA is TGCGCCAGCAGCCAAATAGGGGGCGCGTCCTACGAGCAGTACTTC.

The V gene is TRBV7-9, the J gene TRBJ2-5; 7 nucleotides match TRBD2. Unmatched junction bases numbered 3, after V lost 1 base and J lost 10 bases. Germline V gene data show CDR1 as SEHNR and CDR2 as FQNEAQ (reference sequence). The CDR3 is 12 amino acids. CDR3 DNA sequence: TGTGCCAGCAGCTTAGAACAGCGGGGCCAGTACTTC. It specifies CASSLEQRGQYF.

This clone was found once. V and J are TRBV5-8 and TRBJ2-4; weak D call: TRBD1 (6 bases). With 3 bases removed from V and 7 bases from J, the gap between germline ends came to 14 bases. Germline V gene data show CDR1 as SGHTS and CDR2 as YDEGEE. CDR3 size: 14 residues. The CDR3 is CASSSNREGNIQYF. Here the CDR3 DNA reads TGTGCCAGCAGCTCCAACAGGGAAGGGAACATTCAGTACTTC.

A single count supports this clone. The rearrangement uses TRBV6-5 and TRBJ2-3; 9 positions match TRBD2. With 0 bases clipped from V and 6 bases from J, the junction kept 7 bases outside the gene matches. CDR3 length equals 16 residues. Looked up from germline, CDR1 is MNHEY and CDR2 is SVGAGI. The CDR3 here is CASSYSPGGGGDTQYF. The DNA for the CDR3 is TGTGCCAGCAGTTACTCCCCGGGCGGGGGGGGCGATACGCAGTATTTT.

The J gene is TRBJ1-1, the V gene TRBV10-3; 10 bases line up with TRBD1. CDR1 and CDR2 (germline): ENHRY, SYGVKD. Trimming cost V 4 bases and J 5 bases; bases outside gene matches: 4. CDR3 size: 14 residues. For the CDR3, the DNA is TGTGCCATCAGTGCCGGGACAGGGGAGACTGAAGCTTTCTTT. This translates into CAISAGTGETEAFF.

Only one count was recorded for this clone. This rearrangement joins TRBV5-1 to TRBJ1-1; no clear D gene. This CDR3 is built from 16 residues. Germline CDR1 SGHRS, CDR2 YFSETQ. The V and J ends lost 4 bases and 0 bases respectively, with 16 bases between them. CDR3 DNA: TGCGCCAGCAGCCCAGCGGCGCAAATCATGAACACTGAAGCTTTCTTT. This gives the protein CASSPAAQIMNTEAFF.

This rearrangement joins TRBV16 to TRBJ2-7, with 10 positions matching TRBD1. The CDR3 covers 15 residues. Per germline, CDR1 KGHSY and CDR2 FQNENV. The junction had 10 bases not matched to a gene; V was cut back by 7 bases and J by 4 bases. The CDR3 DNA is TGTGCCAGCACCGAAAGGACAGGGGGAATTTACGAGCAGTACTTC. Amino acid sequence: CASTERTGGIYEQYF.

Only one count was recorded for this clone. CDR3 residues: CASSSTGTSGYNEQFF. Written as DNA, the CDR3 is TGTGCCAGCAGCTCGACCGGGACTAGCGGGTACAATGAGCAGTTCTTC. The chain recombines TRBV7-9 with TRBJ2-1; 12 nucleotides match TRBD2. Trimming took 4 bases from V and 4 from J; bases not matched to a gene: 5. This CDR3 contains 16 residues. Germline V CDR1 and CDR2: SEHNR, FQNEAQ (reference sequence).

V is TRBV24-1 and J is TRBJ2-1, with 7 bases lining up with TRBD2. CDR1 KGHDR and CDR2 SFDVKD come from the germline V gene. The V gene end was trimmed by 7 bases and the J gene end by 5 bases; junction bases not matched to a gene: 4. This CDR3 is 13 amino acids long. CDR3 DNA: TGTGCCACCAGCGGGGGGAGCCACAATGAGCAGTTCTTC. It codes for CATSGGSHNEQFF.

The chain employs TRBV20-1 and TRBJ2-5, with D tentatively TRBD2 (5 bases). V shed 3 bases and J shed 4 bases, with 15 bases lying between them. The CDR3 length is 14 residues. Germline-derived CDR1 and CDR2 are DFQATT and SNEGSKA (reference sequence). Written as DNA, the CDR3 is TGCAGTGCTAGTCTCACTAGTCGGGGAGAGACCCAGTACTTC. It is translated as CSASLTSRGETQYF.

In its sample, this clone was seen a few times. This chain joins TRBV19 and TRBJ2-1; 9 nucleotides agree with TRBD1. Germline CDR1 and CDR2: LNHDA and SQIVND (reference sequence). The CDR3 consists of 15 residues. After removal of 3 bases from V and 2 bases from J, the junction contained 2 bases not matched to a gene. CDR3 in amino acids: CASSIRDRAYNEQFF. CDR3 DNA: TGTGCCAGTAGTATCCGGGACAGGGCCTACAATGAGCAGTTCTTC.

This clone has a handful of counts. This chain connects TRBV27 to TRBJ1-6; 8 positions match TRBD1. The CDR3 has 15 amino acids. The V gene's germline CDR1 is MNHEY and CDR2 SMNVEV (reference sequence). V lost 5 bases and J lost 6; bases outside the gene matches: 6. The CDR3 loop is CASSRRTGFNSPLHF. The CDR3 coding sequence is TGTGCCAGCAGTCGGCGGACAGGGTTTAATTCACCCCTCCACTTT.

The rearrangement links TRBV9 to TRBJ1-1; no definite D call. The CDR3 consists of 14 residues. Trimming stripped 1 base from V and 1 base from J, with 8 bases between. Germline CDR1 reads SGDLS; CDR2 reads YYNGEE. CDR3 region: CASSVQSQNTEAFF. CDR3 coding DNA: TGTGCCAGCAGCGTACAAAGCCAGAACACTGAAGCTTTCTTT.

The V and J genes are TRBV9 and TRBJ1-2; D is ambiguous. Germline V CDR1 and CDR2: SGDLS, YYNGEE. The CDR3 extends over 14 amino acids. Trimming cost V 3 bases and J 1 base, with 10 bases left between them. CDR3 sequence (DNA): TGTGCCAGCAGCGCCCGGGAGCTTAACTATGGCTACACCTTC. Protein product: CASSARELNYGYTF.

The chain employs TRBV7-9 and TRBJ2-1; 10 bases match TRBD2. Trimming took 1 base from V and 5 from J; bases not matched to a gene: 2. This CDR3 spans 15 amino acids. Germline V gene lookup returns CDR1 SEHNR and CDR2 FQNEAQ (reference sequence). Here the CDR3 reads CASSLVSGGHNEQFF. The CDR3 nucleotides read TGTGCCAGCAGCTTAGTTAGCGGGGGGCACAATGAGCAGTTCTTC. The full variable domain, rest sourced from reference TRBV7-9 and TRBJ2-1, is DTGVSQNPRHKITKRGQNVTFRCDPISEHNRLYWYRQTLGQGPEFLTYFQNEAQLEKSRLLSDRFSAERPKGSFSTLEIQRTEQGDSAMYLCASSLVSGGHNEQFFGPGTRLTVL.

The V gene is TRBV5-1, the J gene TRBJ2-6; D remains ambiguous. With 6 bases removed from V and 2 bases from J, the gap between germline ends came to 6 bases. The CDR3 is made up of 13 amino acids. Germline assignment: CDR1 SGHRS and CDR2 YFSETQ. The CDR3 loop reads CASIDTGANVLTF. CDR3 nucleotide sequence: TGCGCCAGCATAGATACTGGGGCCAACGTCCTGACTTTC.

The chain combines TRBV6-5 with TRBJ2-3; TRBD1 agrees at 8 bases. With V trimmed by 6 bases and J by 6 bases, 8 bases remained unmatched. The CDR3 extends over 14 amino acids. The germline CDR1 and CDR2 sequences are MNHEY and SVGAGI. CDR3 sequence (DNA): TGTGCCAGCAGCCTTGGGACAGGTATGGATACGCAGTATTTT. Its translation: CASSLGTGMDTQYF.

This chain uses TRBV18 with TRBJ1-1; the match to TRBD1 covers 7 bases. CDR1 and CDR2 from the germline V gene are KGHSH and LQKENI. V dropped 5 bases and J dropped 3; count of bases not matched to a gene: 3. The CDR3 contains 13 residues. Written as DNA, the CDR3 is TGTGCCAGCTCATTCACAGGGGACACTGAAGCTTTCTTT. Protein: CASSFTGDTEAFF.

This chain connects TRBV2 to TRBJ1-5, with 7 bases that match TRBD1. The CDR3 sequence is 14 residues long. Per the germline V gene, CDR1 is SNHLY and CDR2 is FYNNEI. The V and J ends lost 8 bases and 4 bases, in that order; junction bases with no gene match: 8. DNA for the CDR3: TGTGCCAGCGCGGGCGGGACAGAGAATCAGCCCCAGCATTTT. Translated, it gives CASAGGTENQPQHF.

The rearrangement uses TRBV7-2 and TRBJ2-3, with 10 bases aligning to TRBD1. The CDR3 extends over 16 amino acids. Germline CDR1 SGHTA, CDR2 FQGNSA. With V trimmed by 4 bases and J by 1 base, 5 bases remained unmatched. The CDR3 coding sequence is TGTGCCAGCAGCTGGAACGGACAGGGGGGCACAGATACGCAGTATTTT. Protein sequence: CASSWNGQGGTDTQYF.